A single T cell receptor (beta chain) is shown here with its context. The antigen remains undetermined. The sample originates from a study of human T cells and chemical hapten exposure. Between the trimmed V and J ends, which lost 7 bases and 2 bases, there was a span of 12 bases. The V gene's germline CDR1 is WSHSY and CDR2 SAAADI. CDR3 size: 13 residues. Unfractionated whole blood was the source from which total RNA was extracted. Study-wide findings and caveats: TCRs exceeding 1 in 1000 frequency stayed unchanged with DPC sensitization.

The library gave individual cDNA molecules unique molecular identifiers. The authors' processing: The number of TCRs in each sample had a median of about 96,000 and spanned roughly 23,224 to 750,000. Using its own MiXCR run on the reads, TCRdb lists one record per CDR3 protein. These V and J calls rely on TCRdb rather than the paper's analysis. The sample lists 95,000 to 150,000 distinct CDR3 sequences, roughly 8.5% seen once, with around 1.4% in the top ten. The chain employs TRBV10-2 and TRBJ2-7, with TRBD1 as a possible D gene (5 bases). This receptor was identified in a human donor in good health. Some clones in this sample may be carry-over from other donors' samples. Sequenced: whole blood. The CDR3 coding sequence is TGCGCCAGCAATGAAGGGGAAGCCTACGAGCAGTACTTC. Translating gives CASNEGEAYEQYF.